This record looks at one T cell receptor beta chain sequence and its context. These data belong to a study of cytomegalovirus exposure and HLA in healthy donors. The PCR contained 60 Vbeta and 13 Jbeta primers. Assay: immunoSEQ multiplex PCR; the TCRdb copy retains only in-frame clones and omits some. With some 70,000 clones in the sample, the ten largest clones hold approximately 7.5%. J lost 0 bases, V lost 3 bases, and 2 bases had no gene match. The CDR3 totals 14 residues. The V gene's germline CDR1 is MDHEN and CDR2 SYDVKM. The sample was PBMCs. This sequence originates from a female donor in good health and CMV-seropositive. The chain has TRBV28 and TRBJ2-7; TRBD1 matches at 7 bases. The CDR3 loop reads CASSLNRGSYEQYF. In DNA form, the CDR3 reads TGTGCCAGCAGTTTGAACAGGGGCTCCTACGAGCAGTACTTC.